The 29 T cell receptor beta chains given below trace back to one sample, sequenced in a study of beta chain features in type 1 diabetes. Reverse transcribing all isolated RNA meant expressed TCRB transcripts were sequenced. Assay used: immunoSEQ multiplex PCR; TCRdb lists only in-frame clones, some missing. This sample yields approximately 470,000 clones, of which 30% are seen a single time; around 0.065% belongs to the top ten. The material sequenced was naive CD4+ T cells from blood. Every receptor here comes from a man aged 18 to 30 in good health.

The V gene is TRBV30, the J gene TRBJ2-5; the D gene is possibly TRBD1 (6 bases). Near its end, the DNA agrees better with TRBJ2-7, so the J call may be wrong. CDR1 and CDR2 from the germline V gene are GTSNPN and SVGIG (reference sequence). The CDR3 covers 14 residues. Here the CDR3 reads CAWSVGGALYEQYF. The CDR3 DNA follows: TGTGCCTGGAGTGTAGGGGGAGCCCTTTACGAGCAGTACTTC.

The V and J genes are TRBV30 and TRBJ1-1, with TRBD1 as a possible D gene (5 bases). Germline loops: CDR1 GTSNPN, CDR2 SVGIG (reference sequence). The CDR3 consists of 14 residues. V was cut by 0 bases and J by 4 bases, with 12 bases left in between. The CDR3 sequence: CAWSVPGARTEAFF. CDR3 DNA: TGTGCCTGGAGTGTACCCGGGGCGCGCACTGAAGCTTTCTTT.

The chain employs TRBV10-3 and TRBJ2-3; D ambiguous. This CDR3 is built from 13 residues. Germline V gene lookup returns CDR1 ENHRY and CDR2 SYGVKD. Trimming shortened V by 2 bases and J by 1 base, and 4 bases separated the two germline ends. CDR3 nucleotides: TGTGCCATCAGTGAGGGGGGCACAGATACGCAGTATTTT. This gives the protein CAISEGGTDTQYF.

This clone was seen more than once but under ten times. The chain employs TRBV19 and TRBJ2-3; the D is unclear. Germline-derived CDR1 and CDR2 are LNHDA and SQIVND (reference sequence). Trimming cost V 5 bases and J 5 bases, with 8 bases left between them. The CDR3 consists of 12 residues. The CDR3 nucleotides read TGTGCCAGTAGTCCGTCAGTAGATACGCAGTATTTT. This sequence encodes CASSPSVDTQYF.

This clone was recorded a few times. V gene TRBV28 combines with J gene TRBJ2-1, with D possibly being TRBD1 or TRBD2 (5 bases each). Per the germline V gene, CDR1 is MDHEN and CDR2 is SYDVKM. This CDR3 comprises 13 residues. Trimming shortened V by 7 bases and J by 5 bases, and 12 bases separated the two germline ends. The CDR3 DNA follows: TGTGCCAGCAAGCCGGGACGGAACAATGAGCAGTTCTTC. Translation gives CASKPGRNNEQFF.

As DNA, the CDR3 is TGTGCCAGCAAACACCGGGCAGGACAGTGGAACACTGAAGCTTTCTTT. Translated: CASKHRAGQWNTEAFF. The chain employs TRBV6-4 and TRBJ1-1; TRBD1 might be the D (6 bases). This CDR3 has 16 amino acids. V lost 7 bases, J lost 1 base, and 19 bases lay in between. Germline-derived CDR1 and CDR2 are MRHNA and SNTAGT.

The chain recombines TRBV11-1 with TRBJ2-1; no clear D gene. This CDR3 spans 15 amino acids. Germline values: CDR1 SGHAT, CDR2 FQDESV (reference sequence). The V end lost 4 bases, the J end lost 7 bases, and 17 bases lay between the germline ends. Here the CDR3 DNA reads TGTGCCAGCAGCTACCAAATTACGTGGACGAATGAGCAGTTCTTC. Translating gives CASSYQITWTNEQFF.

The chain uses TRBV7-9 and TRBJ2-1; no clear D. V lost 5 bases to trimming and J lost 6 bases, with 8 bases between them. Per germline, CDR1 SEHNR and CDR2 FQNEAQ (reference sequence). This CDR3 is built from 12 residues. Written as DNA, the CDR3 is TGTGCCAGCAGCCCCCCGGGCAATGAGCAGTTCTTC. Translation gives CASSPPGNEQFF.

In the case of this clone: The same CDR3 also results from other DNA sequences found in this sample. The chain carries TRBV15 and TRBJ1-4; D possibly corresponds to TRBD1 (6 bases). The length of the CDR3 is 14 residues. Trimming left V 1 base short and J 7 bases short, with 10 bases between. Germline CDR1 LNHNV, CDR2 YYDKDF (reference sequence). As DNA, the CDR3 is TGTGCCACCAGCAGAGGGGGGGCTGGTGAAAAACTGTTTTTT. Protein product: CATSRGGAGEKLFF.

This clone came up a few times. The chain carries TRBV29-1 and TRBJ2-7; 11 nucleotides match TRBD1. The CDR3 sequence is 13 residues long. Germline values: CDR1 SQVTM, CDR2 ANQGSEA. Losses at the gene ends were 6 bases for V and 2 bases for J; bases not matched to a gene: 3. The CDR3 loop reads CSVRTGGPYEQYF. Here the CDR3 DNA reads TGCAGCGTCAGGACAGGGGGCCCCTACGAGCAGTACTTC.

V and J are TRBV6-1 and TRBJ2-1; 7 positions match TRBD2. The V segment lost 7 bases and the J segment 3 bases; nucleotides outside the gene matches: 6. Germline lookup yields CDR1 MNHNS and CDR2 SASEGT. The CDR3 totals 14 residues. DNA of the CDR3: TGTGCCAGCAACCCTAGCGGACTCTACAATGAGCAGTTCTTC. Translation gives CASNPSGLYNEQFF.

This clone came up a few times. The V call is TRBV28, the J call TRBJ2-7, with 10 bases lining up with TRBD1. Germline loops: CDR1 MDHEN, CDR2 SYDVKM. Losses at the gene ends were 4 bases for V and 6 bases for J; bases not matched to a gene: 6. The CDR3 spans 14 residues. CDR3 nucleotide sequence: TGTGCCAGCAGTTCGACAGGGGGCTTGAGCGAGCAGTACTTC. It translates to CASSSTGGLSEQYF.

J is TRBJ2-1 and V is TRBV28; 10 positions agree with TRBD2. CDR1 and CDR2 from the germline V gene are MDHEN and SYDVKM. Trimming at V came to 4 bases and at J to 16 bases, leaving 4 bases not matched to a gene. The CDR3 runs to 11 residues. The CDR3 protein is CASSSSGRGFF. CDR3 in DNA: TGTGCCAGCAGTTCAAGCGGGAGGGGCTTCTTC.

There are a few counts of this clone. The chain is built from TRBV30 and TRBJ2-2, with 7 bases lining up with TRBD2. V was clipped by 0 bases and J by 0 bases; unmatched bases: 4. CDR3 size: 16 residues. Germline V gene sequence: CDR1 GTSNPN, CDR2 SVGIG (reference sequence). The CDR3 sequence is CAWSVRLAANTGELFF. CDR3 coding DNA: TGTGCCTGGAGTGTTCGGCTAGCGGCGAACACCGGGGAGCTGTTTTTT.

In its sample, this clone was seen a few times. The rearrangement uses TRBV4-1 and TRBJ2-7, with a weak D call TRBD1 (6 bases). With 6 bases removed from V and 3 bases from J, the gap between germline ends came to 18 bases. Germline CDR1 MGHRA, CDR2 YSYEKL. CDR3 length equals 15 residues. CDR3 protein: CASRDNRDWGYEQYF. The CDR3 bases are TGCGCCAGCAGGGATAACAGGGATTGGGGCTACGAGCAGTACTTC.

The chain links TRBV11-1 to TRBJ2-5; TRBD2 matches 11 bases. V gave up 5 bases and J gave up 4 bases; unmatched junction bases: 6. The CDR3 is 15 amino acids. In germline, CDR1 is SGHAT, CDR2 FQDESV (reference sequence). CDR3 nucleotides: TGTGCCAGCAGCGCTCCCGGACTAGCGGGAGAGACCCAGTACTTC. Amino acid sequence: CASSAPGLAGETQYF. Variable domain in full (rest from reference TRBV11-1 and TRBJ2-5): EAEVAQSPRYKITEKSQAVAFWCDPISGHATLYWYRQILGQGPELLVQFQDESVVDDSQLPKDRFSAERLKGVDSTLKIQPAELGDSAMYLCASSAPGLAGETQYFGPGTRLLVL.

The V and J genes are TRBV2 and TRBJ2-5; no firm D call. The CDR3 is 14 amino acids. Germline assignment: CDR1 SNHLY and CDR2 FYNNEI. V dropped 3 bases and J dropped 1 base, with 9 bases sitting between them. The CDR3 bases are TGTGCCAGCAGTGAGGTAGTCCCCCAAGAGACCCAGTACTTC. Amino acid sequence: CASSEVVPQETQYF.

J is TRBJ2-7 and V is TRBV28; TRBD1 might be the D (5 bases). The CDR3 covers 16 residues. Germline V gives CDR1 MDHEN, CDR2 SYDVKM. V lost 3 bases, J lost 4 bases, and 19 bases lay in between. The DNA of the CDR3 is TGTGCCAGCAGTTTCACCCTGTCCCGCCAGGGATACGAGCAGTACTTC. Amino acids: CASSFTLSRQGYEQYF.

The V gene is TRBV10-3, the J gene TRBJ2-5; maybe TRBD1 (6 bases). The CDR3 sequence is 12 residues long. V lost 5 bases, J lost 4 bases, and 8 bases lay in between. Germline lookup yields CDR1 ENHRY and CDR2 SYGVKD. In DNA form, the CDR3 reads TGTGCCATCAGTACAGGGTCAGAGACCCAGTACTTC. Translated: CAISTGSETQYF.

The V and J genes are TRBV25-1 and TRBJ2-7; D remains unclear. This CDR3 has 11 amino acids. CDR1 and CDR2 (germline): MGHDK, SYGVNS. Trimming took off 1 base at V and 9 bases at J, with 7 bases between the two ends. The CDR3: CASSESVWQYF. CDR3 nucleotide sequence: TGTGCCAGCAGTGAATCGGTGTGGCAGTACTTC.

This rearrangement joins TRBV25-1 to TRBJ2-7; tentatively, D is TRBD1 or TRBD2 (5 bases each). Germline CDR1 is MGHDK and CDR2 is SYGVNS. The CDR3 length is 13 residues. The ends were cut back, 7 bases at V and 5 bases at J, with 15 bases in the middle. As DNA, the CDR3 is TGTGCCAGCAAAGAACAGGAGGATAACGAGCAGTACTTC. It yields the protein CASKEQEDNEQYF.

The gene calls are TRBV9 and TRBJ2-1; D unresolved. The CDR3 runs to 16 residues. Trimming left V 0 bases short and J 0 bases short, with 10 bases between. Germline V gene lookup returns CDR1 SGDLS and CDR2 YYNGEE. CDR3 bases: TGTGCCAGCAGCGTAGAGGCGATTAGCTCCTACAATGAGCAGTTCTTC. Amino acids: CASSVEAISSYNEQFF.

The chain employs TRBV19 and TRBJ2-1; 10 bases are a match to TRBD1. This CDR3 comprises 14 residues. Germline CDR1 and CDR2: LNHDA and SQIVND (reference sequence). J was trimmed by 8 bases and V by 4 bases; bases with no gene match: 5. The CDR3 DNA is TGTGCCAGTAGTACGGGGGACAGGGGTTATGAGCAGTTCTTC. It yields the protein CASSTGDRGYEQFF.

The genes are TRBV7-9 and TRBJ2-7; no clear D. The germline CDR1 and CDR2 sequences are SEHNR and FQNEAQ (reference sequence). V gave up 1 base and J gave up 7 bases, with 11 bases separating them. The CDR3 consists of 13 residues. CDR3: CASSLGQFSEQYF. CDR3 in DNA: TGTGCCAGCAGCTTAGGTCAGTTTTCTGAGCAGTACTTC.

This clone has more than one count but fewer than ten. The chain employs TRBV30 and TRBJ2-1, with TRBD2 identical over 8 bases. The germline V gene encodes CDR1 GTSNPN and CDR2 SVGIG (reference sequence). The CDR3 is 14 residues long. The J segment lost 6 bases and the V segment lost 2 bases, leaving 6 bases of the junction unmatched. The CDR3: CAWSLGLESNEQFF. The CDR3 DNA reads TGTGCCTGGAGTCTGGGACTAGAGAGCAATGAGCAGTTCTTC.

The J gene is TRBJ2-1, the V gene TRBV29-1; 8 bases agree with TRBD1. CDR3 length equals 13 residues. The germline gives CDR1 SQVTM, CDR2 ANQGSEA. The J segment lost 12 bases and the V segment lost 3 bases, leaving 10 bases of the junction unmatched. The CDR3 DNA sequence: TGCAGCGTTGACCCGGACAGGGCTGTTGTGCAGTTCTTC. Translation gives CSVDPDRAVVQFF.

J is TRBJ2-5 and V is TRBV30; D might be TRBD1 (5 bases). The CDR3 consists of 12 residues. V lost 2 bases and J lost 5, with 9 bases in between. The germline gives CDR1 GTSNPN, CDR2 SVGIG (reference sequence). The CDR3 loop reads CAWSPPGETQYF. CDR3 coding DNA: TGTGCCTGGAGTCCCCCAGGGGAGACCCAGTACTTC.

This chain links TRBV27 with TRBJ2-1; TRBD2 matches at 12 bases. V dropped 7 bases and J dropped 5; count of bases not matched to a gene: 3. This CDR3 region has 14 residues. Germline V lookup: CDR1 MNHEY, CDR2 SMNVEV (reference sequence). CDR3 nucleotide sequence: TGTGCCAGCATGGGACTAGCGGGCCACAATGAGCAGTTCTTC. It is translated as CASMGLAGHNEQFF.

There are a few counts of this clone. The chain carries TRBV15 and TRBJ2-3, with a possible D match to TRBD2 (6 bases). Germline CDR1 reads LNHNV; CDR2 reads YYDKDF (reference sequence). This CDR3 has 16 residues. Between the trimmed V and J ends, which lost 4 bases and 2 bases, there was a span of 16 bases. The CDR3 coding sequence is TGTGCCACCAGCAAATTGGCTAGCGCGTACACAGATACGCAGTATTTT. This translates into CATSKLASAYTDTQYF.